The 2 T cell receptor beta chains below were found in one sample sequenced in a study of OX40 agonist ivuxolimab in advanced cancers. TCRdb's table, derived via immunoSEQ multiplex PCR, lists solely in-frame clones and lacks some. The sample consists of around 26,000 clones, about four fifths of them appearing once. The specimen was CD4+ or CD8+ T cells sorted from blood, collected in a trial of the OX40 agonist ivuxolimab. These receptors came from an adult with an advanced solid tumor such as melanoma, head and neck, liver or kidney cancer.

The chain is built from TRBV27 and TRBJ2-4, with 9 bases aligning to TRBD1. V was pared by 4 bases and J by 0 bases, with 1 base of the junction left unmatched. This CDR3 is built from 15 residues. Germline V gene data show CDR1 as MNHEY and CDR2 as SMNVEV (reference sequence). Here the CDR3 reads CASSWGQGAKNIQYF. The CDR3 nucleotides are TGTGCCAGCAGTTGGGGACAGGGAGCCAAAAACATTCAGTACTTC.

The V call is TRBV6-6, the J call TRBJ2-1; tentatively, D is TRBD1 (5 bases). From germline, CDR1 is MNHNY and CDR2 SVGAGI (reference sequence). The CDR3 length is 11 residues. Trimming took off 2 bases at V and 15 bases at J, with 11 bases between the two ends. DNA of the CDR3: TGTGCCAGCAGTTACGGCCAGGGTCCGTTCTTC. It encodes CASSYGQGPFF.